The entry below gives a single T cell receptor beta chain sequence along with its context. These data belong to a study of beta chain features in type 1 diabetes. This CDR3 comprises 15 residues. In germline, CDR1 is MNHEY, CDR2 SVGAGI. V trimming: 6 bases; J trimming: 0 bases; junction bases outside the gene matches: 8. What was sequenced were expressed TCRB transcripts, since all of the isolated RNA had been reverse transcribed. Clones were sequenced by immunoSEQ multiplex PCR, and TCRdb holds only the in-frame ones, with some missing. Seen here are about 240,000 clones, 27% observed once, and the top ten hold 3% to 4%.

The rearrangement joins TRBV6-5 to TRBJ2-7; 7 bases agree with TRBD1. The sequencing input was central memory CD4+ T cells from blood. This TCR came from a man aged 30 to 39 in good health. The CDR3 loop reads CASRPLDRASYEQYF. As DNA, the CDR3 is TGTGCCAGCAGGCCGCTCGACAGGGCCTCCTACGAGCAGTACTTC.